The 10 T cell receptor beta chains below were found in one sample sequenced in a study of cytomegalovirus exposure and HLA in healthy donors (TCRdb year 2017). The method behind the library was the immunoSEQ multiplex PCR assay. For the multiplex PCR, a mixture combining 60 forward primers for TCR Vbeta segments and 13 reverse primers for TCR Jbeta segments was used. TCRdb provides this immuneACCESS table in a form limited to in-frame rearrangements. Some clones are lacking; in checked studies, under half of them reflect an unresolved V gene, and why the rest are absent is not known. This sample has roughly 140,000 clones in its table, and 70% to 80% of those were observed once. About 3.7% of the sample rests with the top ten. The sample consisted of PBMCs. The receptor set was obtained from a human donor in good health.

The chain carries TRBV19 and TRBJ1-5, with 8 nucleotides matching TRBD1. Germline CDR1 and CDR2: LNHDA and SQIVND (reference sequence). The junction had 6 bases not matched to a gene; V was cut back by 4 bases and J by 4 bases. The CDR3 is 15 residues long. DNA for the CDR3: TGTGCCAGTAGTACGTCAGGGGGCGCGAATCAGCCCCAGCATTTT. Protein: CASSTSGGANQPQHF.

The V gene is TRBV7-2, the J gene TRBJ2-4, with D tentatively TRBD2 (6 bases). The CDR3 contains 15 residues. Germline CDR1 is SGHTA and CDR2 is FQGNSA. Trimming stripped 5 bases from V and 0 bases from J, with 11 bases between. The CDR3 region is CASSPRLVAKNIQYF. CDR3 coding DNA: TGTGCCAGCAGCCCACGACTAGTAGCCAAAAACATTCAGTACTTC.

The DNA of the CDR3 is TGTGCCAGCAGCCATTCACTCTACCAGGGGGCTCATAGCAATCAGCCCCAGCATTTT. As protein: CASSHSLYQGAHSNQPQHF. The gene calls are TRBV14 and TRBJ1-5; 8 bases are a match to TRBD1. The trim removed 3 bases at V and 0 bases at J, leaving 13 bases unmatched. Per germline, CDR1 SGHDN and CDR2 FVKESK. The CDR3 runs to 19 residues.

This chain connects TRBV2 to TRBJ2-7; 9 bases fit TRBD2. Germline V gene data show CDR1 as SNHLY and CDR2 as FYNNEI. Trimming cost V 8 bases and J 5 bases; bases outside gene matches: 4. The CDR3 length is 12 residues. CDR3 region: CASRGLADEQYF. The CDR3 DNA is TGTGCCAGCCGGGGACTAGCTGACGAGCAGTACTTC.

J is TRBJ1-4 and V is TRBV4-2; TRBD1 matches at 9 bases. CDR1 is LGHNA, CDR2 YNFKEQ, per germline. V lost 0 bases and J lost 6; bases outside the gene matches: 2. The CDR3 is 15 residues long. CDR3 residues: CASSQDNRGHEKLFF. The CDR3, as DNA: TGTGCCAGCAGCCAAGATAACAGGGGGCATGAAAAACTGTTTTTT.

The chain uses TRBV30 and TRBJ1-5; 8 nucleotides agree with TRBD1. There are 15 residues in the CDR3. V lost 0 bases to trimming and J lost 4 bases; unmatched junction nucleotides: 5. Germline CDR1 is GTSNPN and CDR2 is SVGIG (reference sequence). CDR3 amino acids: CAWSVGDRRNQPQHF. CDR3 nucleotide sequence: TGTGCCTGGAGTGTTGGGGACAGGAGAAATCAGCCCCAGCATTTT.

The J gene is TRBJ1-4, the V gene TRBV30; maybe TRBD1 (6 bases). Germline loops: CDR1 GTSNPN, CDR2 SVGIG (reference sequence). The CDR3 is 12 residues long. V shed 5 bases and J shed 2 bases, with 6 bases lying between them. DNA of the CDR3: TGTGCCTGGGACAGGACTAATGAAAAACTGTTTTTT. It specifies CAWDRTNEKLFF.

The J gene is TRBJ2-1, the V gene TRBV11-2; 9 bases fit TRBD1. CDR1 SGHAT and CDR2 FQNNGV come from the germline V gene. The V segment lost 6 bases and the J segment 8 bases; nucleotides outside the gene matches: 11. This CDR3 region has 15 residues. The CDR3 coding sequence is TGTGCCAGCAGGCCCCCGGGACAGGGTAACCATGAGCAGTTCTTC. Translation gives CASRPPGQGNHEQFF. Supplemented by reference TRBV11-2 and TRBJ2-1, the full variable domain reads EAGVAQSPRYKIIEKRQSVAFWCNPISGHATLYWYQQILGQGPKLLIQFQNNGVVDDSQLPKDRFSAERLKGVDSTLKIQPAKLEDSAVYLCASRPPGQGNHEQFFGPGTRLTVL.

The chain is built from TRBV6-5 and TRBJ1-1; 8 bases agree with TRBD1. The CDR3 is 15 residues long. Germline V CDR1 and CDR2: MNHEY, SVGAGI. Trimming cost V 7 bases and J 6 bases; bases outside gene matches: 13. The CDR3: CASNQGAGIFPEAFF. The CDR3 DNA is TGTGCCAGCAACCAGGGGGCCGGCATCTTCCCTGAAGCTTTCTTT.

This clone was picked up one time. The chain joins TRBV14 to TRBJ2-5; TRBD2 is a possible D gene (6 bases). Trimming stripped 3 bases from V and 4 bases from J, with 15 bases between. CDR3 length: 15 amino acids. The germline V gene has CDR1 SGHDN and CDR2 FVKESK. The CDR3 bases are TGTGCCAGCAGCCAGCCAGGTCTGGGGGGAGAGACCCAGTACTTC. Translated: CASSQPGLGGETQYF.